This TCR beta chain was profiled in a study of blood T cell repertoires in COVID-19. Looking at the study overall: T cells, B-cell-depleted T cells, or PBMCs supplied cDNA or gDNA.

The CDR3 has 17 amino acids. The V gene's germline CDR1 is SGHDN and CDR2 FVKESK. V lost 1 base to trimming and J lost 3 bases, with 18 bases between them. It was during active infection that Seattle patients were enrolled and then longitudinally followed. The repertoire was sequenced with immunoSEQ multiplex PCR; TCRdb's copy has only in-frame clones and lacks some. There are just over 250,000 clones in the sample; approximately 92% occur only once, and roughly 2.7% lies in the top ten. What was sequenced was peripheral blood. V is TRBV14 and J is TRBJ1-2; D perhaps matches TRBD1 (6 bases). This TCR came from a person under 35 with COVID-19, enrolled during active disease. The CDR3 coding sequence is TGTGCCAGCAGCCAAGTTTCCGTTACAGGGCGGGACTATGGCTACACCTTC. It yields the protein CASSQVSVTGRDYGYTF. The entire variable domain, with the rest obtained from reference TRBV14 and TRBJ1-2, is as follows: EAGVTQFPSHSVIEKGQTVTLRCDPISGHDNLYWYRRVMGKEIKFLLHFVKESKQDESGMPNNRFLAERTGGTYSTLKVQPAELEDSGVYFCASSQVSVTGRDYGYTFGSGTRLTVV.